Given below is one T cell receptor beta chain in context. The antigen is undetermined. The germline V gene has CDR1 DFQATT and CDR2 SNEGSKA (reference sequence). The CDR3 consists of 16 residues. V gave up 5 bases and J gave up 1 base; unmatched junction bases: 10. TCRdb recomputed calls from the reads with MiXCR, one row per CDR3 protein. The sample includes some 350,000 distinct CDR3 sequences, 34% seen only once; the top ten take about 14%. The data are from a study of T cell repertoires in cytomegalovirus infection. This receptor was taken from a human donor in good health (CMV status not recorded). Some clones in this sample may be carry-over from other donors' samples. Sample: cultured PBMCs, taken from culture after CMV antigen stimulation. V and J are TRBV20-1 and TRBJ2-5; 10 nucleotides agree with TRBD2. The chain's CDR3 is CSALQLLAGAQETQYF. CDR3 nucleotide sequence: TGCAGTGCTCTTCAGCTCCTAGCGGGAGCCCAAGAGACCCAGTACTTC.